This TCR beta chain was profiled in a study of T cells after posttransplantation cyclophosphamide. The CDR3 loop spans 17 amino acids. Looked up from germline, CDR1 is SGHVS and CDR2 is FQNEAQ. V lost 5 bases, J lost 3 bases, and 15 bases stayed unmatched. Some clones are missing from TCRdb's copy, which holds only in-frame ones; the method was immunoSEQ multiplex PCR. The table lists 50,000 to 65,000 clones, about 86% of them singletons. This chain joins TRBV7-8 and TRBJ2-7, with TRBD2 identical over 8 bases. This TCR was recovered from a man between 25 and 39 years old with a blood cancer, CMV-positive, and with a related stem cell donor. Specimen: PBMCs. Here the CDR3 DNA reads TGTGCCAGCAGCGGTCCGCTGACTAGCGCGTTGAGCTACGAGCAGTACTTC. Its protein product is CASSGPLTSALSYEQYF.